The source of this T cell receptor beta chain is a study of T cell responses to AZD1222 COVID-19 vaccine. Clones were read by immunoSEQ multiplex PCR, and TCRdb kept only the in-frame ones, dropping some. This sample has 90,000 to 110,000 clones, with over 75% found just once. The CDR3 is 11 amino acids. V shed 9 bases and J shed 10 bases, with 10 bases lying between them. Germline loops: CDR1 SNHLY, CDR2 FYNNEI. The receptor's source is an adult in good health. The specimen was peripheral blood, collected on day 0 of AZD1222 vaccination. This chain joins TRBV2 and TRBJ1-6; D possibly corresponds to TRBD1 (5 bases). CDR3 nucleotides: TGTGCCAGGGGGACGGTATCACCCCTCCACTTT. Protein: CARGTVSPLHF.